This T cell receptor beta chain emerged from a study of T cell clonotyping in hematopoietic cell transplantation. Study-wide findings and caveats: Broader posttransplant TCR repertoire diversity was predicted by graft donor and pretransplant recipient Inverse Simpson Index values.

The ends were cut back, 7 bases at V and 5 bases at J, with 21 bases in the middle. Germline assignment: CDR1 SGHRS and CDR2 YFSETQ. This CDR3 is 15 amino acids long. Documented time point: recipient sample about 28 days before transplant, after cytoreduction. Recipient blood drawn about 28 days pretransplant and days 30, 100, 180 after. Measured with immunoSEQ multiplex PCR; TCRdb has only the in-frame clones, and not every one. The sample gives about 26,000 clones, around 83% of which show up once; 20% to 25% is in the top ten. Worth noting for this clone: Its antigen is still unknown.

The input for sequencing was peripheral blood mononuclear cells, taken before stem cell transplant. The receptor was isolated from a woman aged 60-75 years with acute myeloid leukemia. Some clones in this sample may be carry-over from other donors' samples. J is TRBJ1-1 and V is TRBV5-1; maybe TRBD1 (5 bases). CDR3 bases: TGCGCCAGCGGCCCCCGGGACGGTGGGGTTACTGAAGCTTTCTTT. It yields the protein CASGPRDGGVTEAFF. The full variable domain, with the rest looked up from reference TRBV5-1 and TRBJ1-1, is KAGVTQTPRYLIKTRGQQVTLSCSPISGHRSVSWYQQTPGQGLQFLFEYFSETQRNKGNFPGRFSGRQFSNSRSEMNVSTLELGDSALYLCASGPRDGGVTEAFFGQGTRLTVV.